The 28 T cell receptor beta chains below all came from one sample that was sequenced in a study of regulatory T cells in long-lasting Graves disease. CDR3-region Arm-PCR and iRepertoire HTBI primers produced the TCR beta libraries. TCRdb independently ran MiXCR on the multiplex PCR reads; one entry per CDR3 protein. The table has about 300,000 distinct CDR3 sequences, more than 15% seen once. Indicated time point: newly diagnosed GD, antithyroid drugs for less than 3 months. PBMCs were the source of the RNA used for TCR sequencing. The sequences come from peripheral blood mononuclear cells (PBMCs), collected at new diagnosis, from a patient treated with antithyroid drugs. Every receptor here comes from a female donor with Graves disease.

The V call is TRBV11-1, the J call TRBJ2-7, with D possibly being TRBD1 or TRBD2 (5 bases each). The CDR3 contains 14 residues. The V end lost 5 bases, the J end lost 3 bases, and 14 bases lay between the germline ends. Germline V gene sequence: CDR1 SGHAT, CDR2 FQDESV (reference sequence). CDR3 sequence (DNA): TGTGCCAGCAGCATCCGGGACGGAGACTACGAGCAGTACTTC. Translating it yields CASSIRDGDYEQYF.

For this clonotype: A far larger clone is only one base removed, so a read error is likely. The chain couples TRBV2 to TRBJ2-1; D call uncertain. Germline V gene sequence: CDR1 SNHLY, CDR2 FYNNEI. The germline V and J ends were trimmed by 8 bases and 13 bases, with 24 bases remaining between them. The CDR3 has 14 amino acids. The CDR3 spells CASCRGGFQETQFF. The CDR3, as DNA: TGTGCCAGCTGCCGCGGCGGCTTCCAAGAGACCCAGTTCTTC. The whole variable domain, remainder taken from reference TRBV2 and TRBJ2-1, is EPEVTQTPSHQVTQMGQEVILRCVPISNHLYFYWYRQILGQKVEFLVSFYNNEISEKSEIFDDQFSVERPDGSNFTLKIRSTKLEDSAMYFCASCRGGFQETQFFGPGTRLTVL.

At least ten counts were recorded for this clonotype. The gene calls are TRBV6-5 and TRBJ2-7; 8 bases line up with TRBD2. Trimming cost V 0 bases and J 3 bases; bases outside gene matches: 7. Looked up from germline, CDR1 is MNHEY and CDR2 is SVGAGI. The CDR3 contains 16 residues. CDR3 region: CASSYSGLAGNYEQYF. CDR3 DNA sequence: TGTGCCAGCAGTTACTCGGGTTTAGCGGGAAACTACGAGCAGTACTTC.

This clonotype has a count of ten or more. The genes are TRBV6-1 and TRBJ1-1; no definite D call. Deletions cut 5 bases from V and 1 base from J, with 26 bases between. CDR3 size: 19 residues. CDR1 and CDR2 from the germline V gene are MNHNS and SASEGT. The CDR3 nucleotides read TGTGCCAGCAGTCCGGGGATGGGCTGGCTATCTGCGCGGAACACTGAAGCTTTCTTT. Translation: CASSPGMGWLSARNTEAFF.

Concerning this clonotype itself: This may arise from a read error, as a much more abundant clone is one base away. V gene TRBV12-3 or TRBV12-4 combines with J gene TRBJ2-3; perhaps TRBD1 as D (5 bases). The CDR3 is made up of 16 amino acids. Written as DNA, the CDR3 is TGTGCCAGCAAAGCACCTCCTTTCAAGGGCACAGGTACGCAGTATTTT. This encodes CASKAPPFKGTGTQYF.

A remark on this clonotype: A single base is all that separates this from a far larger clone, so a read error is likely. The chain combines TRBV2 with TRBJ2-7, with 11 bases fitting TRBD2. The CDR3 extends over 18 amino acids. Germline CDR1 and CDR2: SNHLY and FYNNEI. With 8 bases clipped from V and 2 bases from J, the junction kept 17 bases outside the gene matches. CDR3 sequence reads: CASGLWGPGLAAAYEQYF. The CDR3 DNA is TGTGCCAGCGGTTTATGGGGACCGGGACTAGCGGCCGCCTACGAGCAGTACTTC.

In this sample, this clonotype turned up many times. The gene calls are TRBV9 and TRBJ1-4; TRBD1 might be the D (5 bases). There are 15 residues in the CDR3. V was trimmed by 3 bases and J by 0 bases, leaving 9 bases between them. The germline CDR1 and CDR2 sequences are SGDLS and YYNGEE. The CDR3 protein is CASSAQGTTNEKLFF. The CDR3 DNA follows: TGTGCCAGCAGCGCCCAGGGTACAACTAATGAAAAACTGTTTTTT. Drawing the rest from reference TRBV9 and TRBJ1-4, the complete variable domain is DSGVTQTPKHLITATGQRVTLRCSPRSGDLSVYWYQQSLDQGLQFLIQYYNGEERAKGNILERFSAQQFPDLHSELNLSSLELGDSALYFCASSAQGTTNEKLFFGSGTQLSVL.

The CDR3 region is CASSLALDGGHGEQYF. The CDR3 bases are TGCGCCAGCAGCTTGGCCCTCGATGGCGGGCATGGGGAGCAGTACTTC. The genes are TRBV5-1 and TRBJ2-7, with D maybe TRBD2 (5 bases). Germline lookup yields CDR1 SGHRS and CDR2 YFSETQ. Between the trimmed V and J ends, which lost 0 bases and 7 bases, there was a span of 20 bases. The CDR3 is 16 residues long.

In this sample, this clonotype turned up many times. The chain has TRBV6-1 and TRBJ2-3, with TRBD1 identical over 8 bases. This CDR3 is built from 12 residues. Germline lookup yields CDR1 MNHNS and CDR2 SASEGT. Trimming at V came to 6 bases and at J to 4 bases, leaving 0 bases not matched to a gene. This chain's CDR3 is CASRTGADTQYF. The CDR3 DNA sequence: TGTGCCAGCAGGACAGGGGCAGATACGCAGTATTTT.

The chain links TRBV7-2 to TRBJ2-7; no clear D. The CDR3 is made up of 14 amino acids. The germline gives CDR1 SGHTA, CDR2 FQGNSA. Trimming removed 6 bases from V and 0 bases from J, with 12 bases in between. DNA for the CDR3: TGTGCCAGCAGACAGACCGTGCACTCCTACGAGCAGTACTTC. It is translated as CASRQTVHSYEQYF.

The V gene is TRBV2, the J gene TRBJ2-5, with TRBD2 matching over 9 bases. Germline V gives CDR1 SNHLY, CDR2 FYNNEI. The CDR3 is 16 amino acids. Germline trimming cut 7 bases from V and 2 bases from J; bases unmatched to any gene: 11. CDR3 region: CASTLAASGIQETQYF. The CDR3 coding sequence is TGTGCCAGCACGCTGGCGGCTAGCGGGATACAAGAGACCCAGTACTTC.

This clonotype has a count of ten or more. The rearrangement joins TRBV12-3 or TRBV12-4 to TRBJ2-5; 8 positions agree with TRBD2. CDR3 length equals 16 residues. With 3 bases clipped from V and 5 bases from J, the junction kept 11 bases outside the gene matches. The CDR3 sequence: CASSFGTRGRWETQYF. The CDR3 nucleotides read TGTGCCAGCAGTTTCGGGACTAGGGGCCGCTGGGAGACCCAGTACTTC.

This clonotype has a count of ten or more. This chain connects TRBV27 to TRBJ1-4; the D gene is possibly TRBD1 (6 bases). With 4 bases removed from V and 3 bases from J, the gap between germline ends came to 12 bases. Germline V gene lookup returns CDR1 MNHEY and CDR2 SMNVEV (reference sequence). This CDR3 has 15 amino acids. This CDR3 reads CASSSGQYSNEKLFF. The CDR3 bases are TGTGCCAGCAGTTCCGGACAGTATTCTAATGAAAAACTGTTTTTT.

The sample holds many counts of this clonotype. The rearrangement uses TRBV19 and TRBJ1-2; 8 bases line up with TRBD1. The trim removed 6 bases at V and 8 bases at J, leaving 5 bases unmatched. There are 12 residues in the CDR3. From germline, CDR1 is LNHDA and CDR2 SQIVND (reference sequence). The CDR3 region has the DNA TGTGCCAGTAGACGGACAGGGATCGGCTACACCTTC. Amino acid sequence: CASRRTGIGYTF.

Many counts were recorded for this clonotype. The J gene is TRBJ2-6, the V gene TRBV10-3; D might be TRBD1 or TRBD2, each matching 5 bases. CDR3 length equals 14 residues. From germline, CDR1 is ENHRY and CDR2 SYGVKD. V shed 8 bases and J shed 4 bases, with 12 bases lying between them. The CDR3 region is CAILRGSGANVLTF. The DNA of the CDR3 is TGTGCCATCCTGAGGGGCTCCGGGGCCAACGTCCTGACTTTC.

The chain is built from TRBV4-1 and TRBJ1-1, with D uncertain. The CDR3 spans 16 residues. Germline CDR1 and CDR2: MGHRA and YSYEKL. V lost 2 bases to trimming and J lost 3 bases, with 16 bases between them. Here the CDR3 DNA reads TGCGCCAGCAGCCAATATCGACATCCCCCTGACACTGAAGCTTTCTTT. This gives the protein CASSQYRHPPDTEAFF.

This clonotype has a count of ten or more. The J gene is TRBJ1-1, the V gene TRBV24-1; possibly TRBD1 for D (6 bases). This CDR3 has 12 residues. Germline CDR1 reads KGHDR; CDR2 reads SFDVKD. Between the trimmed V and J ends, which lost 4 bases and 7 bases, there was a span of 9 bases. Here the CDR3 reads CATSEQGNEAFF. The CDR3, as DNA: TGTGCCACCAGTGAGCAGGGGAATGAAGCTTTCTTT.

This clonotype was picked up many times. V gene TRBV15 combines with J gene TRBJ2-1; D may match TRBD1 or TRBD2 (5 bases each). The CDR3 consists of 15 residues. Trimming left V 1 base short and J 5 bases short, with 12 bases between. CDR1 is LNHNV, CDR2 YYDKDF, per germline (reference sequence). CDR3 nucleotide sequence: TGTGCCACCAGCAGAGCGCGGGCAGGGAACAATGAGCAGTTCTTC. It codes for CATSRARAGNNEQFF.

The CDR3 reads CASGEGLGRRGYTF. The CDR3 nucleotides are TGTGCCAGCGGGGAGGGGTTGGGGCGGCGAGGCTACACCTTC. The chain employs TRBV12-3 or TRBV12-4 and TRBJ1-2; D is possibly TRBD1 (5 bases). V shed 8 bases and J shed 8 bases, with 21 bases lying between them. This CDR3 comprises 14 residues.

This clonotype was counted ten times or more. The rearrangement joins TRBV19 to TRBJ1-5, with unresolved D. Germline CDR1 is LNHDA and CDR2 is SQIVND (reference sequence). Deletions cut 10 bases from V and 1 base from J, with 14 bases between. This CDR3 region has 14 residues. For the CDR3, the DNA is TGTGCCACTTCAGACGATTTGAGCAATCAGCCCCAGCATTTT. It is translated as CATSDDLSNQPQHF.

There are many counts of this clonotype. This chain links TRBV14 with TRBJ1-6; D ambiguous. Germline CDR1 SGHDN, CDR2 FVKESK. Trimming stripped 4 bases from V and 4 bases from J, with 5 bases between. The CDR3 contains 13 residues. CDR3 in amino acids: CASSLYYNSPLHF. The CDR3, as DNA: TGTGCCAGCAGCCTCTATTATAATTCACCCCTCCACTTT.

This chain uses TRBV5-1 with TRBJ2-7; D is ambiguous. The CDR3 has 14 residues. Trimming pared 0 bases from V and 3 bases from J, leaving 10 bases between. Germline CDR1 and CDR2: SGHRS and YFSETQ. The CDR3: CASSLERVFYEQYF. The CDR3 nucleotides read TGCGCCAGCAGCTTGGAAAGGGTGTTCTACGAGCAGTACTTC. The whole variable domain, filled in from reference TRBV5-1 and TRBJ2-7, reads KAGVTQTPRYLIKTRGQQVTLSCSPISGHRSVSWYQQTPGQGLQFLFEYFSETQRNKGNFPGRFSGRQFSNSRSEMNVSTLELGDSALYLCASSLERVFYEQYFGPGTRLTVT.

The chain links TRBV24-1 to TRBJ2-1; D call uncertain. The CDR3 extends over 16 amino acids. The germline CDR1 and CDR2 sequences are KGHDR and SFDVKD. Trimming took off 6 bases at V and 6 bases at J, with 20 bases between the two ends. CDR3 bases: TGTGCCACCAGTCGTGGCGTTGTTTCCCTCTTCAATGAGCAGTTCTTC. Translating gives CATSRGVVSLFNEQFF.

This rearrangement joins TRBV11-2 to TRBJ2-1; 7 bases fit TRBD2. V dropped 0 bases and J dropped 1; count of bases not matched to a gene: 3. The germline V gene encodes CDR1 SGHAT and CDR2 FQNNGV. The CDR3 is 16 amino acids. CDR3 protein: CASSLDRGGSYNEQFF. CDR3 in DNA: TGTGCCAGCAGCTTAGATCGCGGGGGATCCTACAATGAGCAGTTCTTC.

The chain recombines TRBV6-2 or TRBV6-3 with TRBJ2-2; D possibly corresponds to TRBD2 (5 bases). Looked up from germline, CDR1 is MNHEY and CDR2 is SVGEGT. Between the trimmed V and J ends, which lost 8 bases and 7 bases, there was a span of 14 bases. This CDR3 comprises 13 residues. CDR3 in amino acids: CASYRGPGGELFF. The CDR3 nucleotides are TGTGCCAGCTACCGCGGGCCCGGCGGGGAGCTGTTTTTT.

The genes are TRBV5-1 and TRBJ2-1, with TRBD1 as a possible D gene (5 bases). The length of the CDR3 is 14 residues. The V and J ends lost 4 bases and 8 bases respectively, with 16 bases between them. From germline, CDR1 is SGHRS and CDR2 YFSETQ. DNA of the CDR3: TGCGCCAGCAGCCCCCTACCTGACAGCCATGAGCAGTTCTTC. Encoded protein: CASSPLPDSHEQFF.

Many counts were recorded for this clonotype. The chain has TRBV24-1 and TRBJ2-5; tentative D call: TRBD2 (5 bases). The better agreement between TRBJ2-1 and the DNA end casts doubt on the J call. CDR1 and CDR2 from the germline V gene are KGHDR and SFDVKD. The CDR3 covers 14 residues. The CDR3 loop is CATSDSWENNEQFF. CDR3 bases: TGTGCCACCAGTGATTCGTGGGAGAACAATGAGCAGTTCTTC.

This clonotype was seen at least ten times. This chain links TRBV14 with TRBJ1-2; a possible D gene is TRBD1 (5 bases). The CDR3 is made up of 16 amino acids. CDR1 and CDR2 (germline): SGHDN, FVKESK. V lost 0 bases to trimming and J lost 1 base, with 12 bases between them. The CDR3: CASSQDRGGRNYGYTF. The CDR3 DNA reads as TGTGCCAGCAGCCAAGATCGGGGGGGACGTAACTATGGCTACACCTTC.